These T cell receptor beta chains were read from a single sample in a study of blood T cell repertoires in COVID-19. TCRdb's copy holds only in-frame clones and misses some; the assay was immunoSEQ multiplex PCR. The profile shows about 120,000 clones, more than 70% of them singletons. The specimen was peripheral blood. All receptors derive from a human donor in a cohort sampled during active COVID-19. The CDR3 runs from the conserved cysteine through the conserved F or W. Not all rows give a size; the values are once, few, many and, for expanded clones, a class.

clone_size,v_call,j_call,cdr3_aa
.,TRBV10-3,TRBJ2-7,CAIGAGYEQYF
.,TRBV4-2,TRBJ2-7,CASSQGGSGRTYEQYF
.,TRBV6-5,TRBJ1-1,CASNPQGYAEAFF
.,TRBV10-2,TRBJ2-7,CASSEFDGGNPYEQYF
.,TRBV7-9,TRBJ1-2,CASSLAQAGYGYTF
.,TRBV7-9,TRBJ2-7,CASSPPGTSGTFGQYF
.,TRBV16,TRBJ1-2,CASSQSWTGYSGYTF
once,TRBV9,TRBJ2-7,CASSVESRTSFDEQYF
.,TRBV2,TRBJ2-7,CASSRTGSYEQYF
.,TRBV19,TRBJ1-4,CASSIAGFQTNEKLFF
few,TRBV3-1/TRBV3-2,TRBJ2-1,CASSPSGRYSYNEQFF
.,TRBV28,TRBJ2-7,CASGRGASYEQYF
.,TRBV13,TRBJ2-7,CASSHGQGSNEQYF
.,TRBV2,TRBJ2-1,CASSDRGDSYNEQFF
.,TRBV12-5,TRBJ1-1,CASGLSSLQRDNGNTEAFF
.,TRBV5-1,TRBJ1-1,CASSLGGDTEAFF
few,TRBV19,TRBJ1-1,CASSIRDSEAFF
.,TRBV28,TRBJ2-7,CASRTSGSSYEQYF
.,TRBV4-1,TRBJ2-7,CASSQPLQESSGSYEQYF
.,TRBV7-9,TRBJ2-7,CASSKTTGAISYEQYF
.,TRBV6-5,TRBJ1-2,CASSYSPRQKSYTF
.,TRBV2,TRBJ2-7,CASRGTGYEQYF
.,TRBV19,TRBJ2-2,CASKGGPAAGELFF
.,TRBV5-1,TRBJ2-7,CASSLAPSADEQYF
.,TRBV10-3,TRBJ1-6,CAMGQRDNSPLHF